This entry lists 19 T cell receptor beta chains sequenced from one sample in a study of blood T cell repertoires in COVID-19. Clones were read by immunoSEQ multiplex PCR, and TCRdb kept only the in-frame ones, dropping some. The table records around 310,000 clones, about 90% of them present only once. The source material was PBMCs or T cells enriched from blood (not recorded which). All receptors come from a woman in her twenties or thirties who had recovered from COVID-19.

This sequence joins TRBV7-2 and TRBJ2-2; maybe TRBD1 (6 bases). CDR1 is SGHTA, CDR2 FQGNSA, per germline. Trimming took 5 bases from V and 7 from J, leaving 17 bases between them. The CDR3 is 15 residues long. CDR3 coding DNA: TGTGCCAGCAGCCCCAGGGGTCCGACCGTCGGGGAGCTGTTTTTT. Translating gives CASSPRGPTVGELFF.

The V call is TRBV28, the J call TRBJ2-3; TRBD2 aligns across 9 bases. Germline trimming cut 2 bases from V and 4 bases from J; bases unmatched to any gene: 1. CDR1 MDHEN and CDR2 SYDVKM come from the germline V gene. The CDR3 has 14 residues. The CDR3 spells CASSLAGGPDTQYF. In DNA, the CDR3 is TGTGCCAGCAGTTTAGCGGGAGGGCCAGATACGCAGTATTTT.

The chain is built from TRBV28 and TRBJ1-1, with a tentative D call TRBD1 (6 bases). This CDR3 is built from 15 residues. V shed 2 bases and J shed 5 bases, with 15 bases lying between them. The germline V gene encodes CDR1 MDHEN and CDR2 SYDVKM. CDR3 in amino acids: CASSLPRAGVTEAFF. The CDR3 DNA reads as TGTGCCAGCAGTTTACCCCGGGCAGGGGTTACTGAAGCTTTCTTT.

The chain uses TRBV9 and TRBJ2-7; 10 nucleotides line up with TRBD2. Germline CDR1 SGDLS, CDR2 YYNGEE. J was trimmed by 6 bases and V by 1 base; bases with no gene match: 7. The CDR3 loop spans 15 amino acids. The DNA of the CDR3 is TGTGCCAGCAGCGTATTCAGCGGGAGGGGATCCGAGCAGTACTTC. Translated: CASSVFSGRGSEQYF.

The chain employs TRBV20-1 and TRBJ2-6; tentative D call: TRBD1 (6 bases). Germline V gene data show CDR1 as DFQATT and CDR2 as SNEGSKA (reference sequence). The V end was cut by 3 bases, the J end by 4 bases, with 10 bases between. The CDR3 consists of 14 residues. The CDR3 spells CSASPGTGANVLTF. CDR3 sequence (DNA): TGCAGTGCTAGTCCCGGGACAGGGGCCAACGTCCTGACTTTC.

This chain connects TRBV5-6 to TRBJ1-6, with 7 bases aligning to TRBD1. V lost 5 bases and J lost 7; bases outside the gene matches: 9. The CDR3 loop spans 15 amino acids. Germline CDR1 is SGHDT and CDR2 is YYEEEE. DNA for the CDR3: TGTGCCAGCAGACGTAACAGGGGATTGAATTCACCCCTCCACTTT. Amino acids: CASRRNRGLNSPLHF.

The V call is TRBV4-2, the J call TRBJ2-4, with 7 positions matching TRBD2. CDR1 is LGHNA, CDR2 YNFKEQ, per germline. The J segment lost 7 bases and the V segment lost 4 bases, leaving 10 bases of the junction unmatched. The CDR3 runs to 15 residues. The CDR3 DNA sequence: TGTGCCAGCAGCCCCTCCGGGACTAATACCAACATTCAGTACTTC. It is translated as CASSPSGTNTNIQYF.

The V and J genes are TRBV7-6 and TRBJ1-1; D possibly corresponds to TRBD1 (5 bases). Germline V CDR1 and CDR2: SGHVS, FNYEAQ. V was shortened by 10 bases and J by 0 bases, with 12 bases between the two germline ends. The CDR3 has 13 residues. Written as DNA, the CDR3 is TGTGCCACCGCTTGGGGCATGAACACTGAAGCTTTCTTT. The encoded protein is CATAWGMNTEAFF.

CDR3 amino acids: CASSWTGRSPLHF. CDR3 nucleotides: TGTGCCAGCAGTTGGACAGGGAGGTCACCCCTCCACTTT. This chain uses TRBV27 with TRBJ1-6, with 8 bases identical to TRBD1. With 4 bases clipped from V and 10 bases from J, the junction kept 3 bases outside the gene matches. The germline V gene has CDR1 MNHEY and CDR2 SMNVEV (reference sequence). This CDR3 has 13 residues.

The rearrangement joins TRBV19 to TRBJ1-4; TRBD1 agrees at 10 bases. The CDR3 runs 16 residues. V lost 3 bases, J lost 5 bases, and 6 bases stayed unmatched. Germline-derived CDR1 and CDR2 are LNHDA and SQIVND (reference sequence). CDR3 in amino acids: CASSILRDRGNEKLFF. CDR3 in DNA: TGTGCCAGTAGTATCCTCCGGGACAGGGGAAATGAAAAACTGTTTTTT.

The rearrangement links TRBV4-2 to TRBJ2-1; 7 bases agree with TRBD2. The CDR3 extends over 16 amino acids. The germline V gene has CDR1 LGHNA and CDR2 YNFKEQ. The trim removed 3 bases at V and 3 bases at J, leaving 8 bases unmatched. The CDR3 sequence: CASSHYAAGDYNEQFF. The CDR3 nucleotides read TGTGCCAGCAGCCATTATGCGGCGGGAGACTACAATGAGCAGTTCTTC.

This clone came up once. J is TRBJ2-3 and V is TRBV4-3; D uncertain. The CDR3 extends over 15 amino acids. V was trimmed by 0 bases and J by 4 bases, leaving 11 bases between them. Looked up from germline, CDR1 is LGHNA and CDR2 is YSLEER. CDR3 region: CASSQDGRDADTQYF. The DNA for the CDR3 is TGCGCCAGCAGCCAAGATGGGCGAGACGCAGATACGCAGTATTTT.

The V call is TRBV5-1, the J call TRBJ2-5; D might be TRBD2 (6 bases). Germline loops: CDR1 SGHRS, CDR2 YFSETQ. V shed 2 bases and J shed 5 bases, with 10 bases lying between them. CDR3 length: 13 amino acids. The DNA of the CDR3 is TGCGCCAGCAGCTTCTGGGGGAGGGAGACCCAGTACTTC. Translation: CASSFWGRETQYF.

The rearrangement uses TRBV5-1 and TRBJ2-3; TRBD2 matches at 10 bases. The germline CDR1 and CDR2 sequences are SGHRS and YFSETQ. This CDR3 is 16 amino acids long. Trimming at V came to 4 bases and at J to 0 bases, leaving 5 bases not matched to a gene. The CDR3 reads CASSPRLAGSTDTQYF. In nucleotides, the CDR3 is TGCGCCAGCAGCCCCAGACTAGCGGGCAGCACAGATACGCAGTATTTT.

V is TRBV28 and J is TRBJ2-1; 10 nucleotides line up with TRBD2. The CDR3 loop spans 15 amino acids. Germline trimming cut 7 bases from V and 1 base from J; bases unmatched to any gene: 4. Germline CDR1 reads MDHEN; CDR2 reads SYDVKM. The CDR3 DNA reads TGTGCCAGCACACTAGCGGGACTATCCTACAATGAGCAGTTCTTC. It encodes CASTLAGLSYNEQFF.

The chain links TRBV18 to TRBJ2-3; 12 bases align to TRBD1. Germline loops: CDR1 KGHSH, CDR2 LQKENI. The ends lost 5 bases at V and 4 bases at J; junction bases unmatched: 7. This CDR3 comprises 16 residues. CDR3 residues: CASSSPGTGGPDTQYF. The DNA for the CDR3 is TGTGCCAGCTCATCTCCCGGGACAGGGGGCCCAGATACGCAGTATTTT.

The chain joins TRBV24-1 to TRBJ2-1; TRBD2 aligns across 8 bases. Germline trimming cut 9 bases from V and 6 bases from J; bases unmatched to any gene: 6. This CDR3 contains 13 residues. Per germline, CDR1 KGHDR and CDR2 SFDVKD. The CDR3 nucleotides read TGTGCCACCGCGACTAGCGTAACCAATGAGCAGTTCTTC. This gives the protein CATATSVTNEQFF.

The gene calls are TRBV19 and TRBJ2-5, with 11 bases aligning to TRBD2. In germline, CDR1 is LNHDA, CDR2 SQIVND (reference sequence). The CDR3 length is 14 residues. Unmatched junction bases numbered 5, after V lost 5 bases and J lost 6 bases. The DNA for the CDR3 is TGTGCCAGTAGTCCCGGGACTAGCGGACAGACCCAGTACTTC. Translating it yields CASSPGTSGQTQYF. The complete variable domain, with remaining parts taken from reference TRBV19 and TRBJ2-5, reads DGGITQSPKYLFRKEGQNVTLSCEQNLNHDAMYWYRQDPGQGLRLIYYSQIVNDFQKGDIAEGYSVSREKKESFPLTVTSAQKNPTAFYLCASSPGTSGQTQYFGPGTRLLVL.

This chain connects TRBV27 to TRBJ1-2; 8 positions agree with TRBD1. Germline loops: CDR1 MNHEY, CDR2 SMNVEV (reference sequence). The CDR3 covers 22 residues. V gave up 3 bases and J gave up 4 bases; unmatched junction bases: 28. The CDR3 spells CASSFRWAELTGALISPYGYTF. The DNA of the CDR3 is TGTGCCAGCAGTTTTAGATGGGCCGAGCTGACAGGGGCTTTAATTAGTCCCTATGGCTACACCTTC.